Below, 18 T cell receptor beta chains from the same sample are listed, as sequenced in a study of shared clonotypes between healthy human individuals. Generated by immunoSEQ multiplex PCR, the TCRdb table keeps only in-frame clones and is missing some. The sample has around 2,000,000 clones; roughly 91% are singletons. Naive CD8 cells were CD45RO-negative, positively selected for CCR7, excluding terminally differentiated effector memory CD45RA+ cells. The sample taken for sequencing was naive CD8+ T cells from PBMCs. The receptors were gathered from a man younger than 35 in good health. Some clones in this sample may be carry-over from other donors' samples.

J is TRBJ1-5 and V is TRBV19, with D perhaps matching TRBD1 (6 bases). V was pared by 7 bases and J by 15 bases, with 16 bases between. Per the germline V gene, CDR1 is LNHDA and CDR2 is SQIVND (reference sequence). The CDR3 runs to 11 residues. The CDR3 bases are TGTGCCAGTAACCCCCGGCAGGGGTGGCATTTT. Protein product: CASNPRQGWHF.

The CDR3 loop is CASSFLSEQFF. CDR3 bases: TGTGCCAGCAGTTTTCTGAGTGAGCAGTTCTTC. The chain employs TRBV28 and TRBJ2-1; no clear D gene. Germline V gene data show CDR1 as MDHEN and CDR2 as SYDVKM. Trimming removed 3 bases from V and 9 bases from J, with 6 bases in between. The CDR3 runs 11 residues.

The chain is built from TRBV15 and TRBJ2-5; 7 bases are shared with TRBD2. Germline values: CDR1 LNHNV, CDR2 YYDKDF (reference sequence). CDR3 length: 17 residues. The J segment lost 3 bases and the V segment lost 0 bases, leaving 10 bases of the junction unmatched. The CDR3 region is CATSREWLAAGEETQYF. The CDR3 DNA reads TGTGCCACCAGCAGAGAGTGGCTAGCGGCTGGGGAAGAGACCCAGTACTTC.

A word on this clone: Other DNA sequences in this sample translate to the same CDR3. The J gene is TRBJ2-1, the V gene TRBV19, with 8 bases matching TRBD1. Trimming at V came to 3 bases and at J to 6 bases, leaving 4 bases not matched to a gene. This CDR3 contains 14 residues. Germline CDR1 is LNHDA and CDR2 is SQIVND (reference sequence). Here the CDR3 reads CASSIGTGINEQFF. The DNA for the CDR3 is TGTGCCAGTAGTATCGGGACAGGTATCAATGAGCAGTTCTTC.

The chain carries TRBV28 and TRBJ1-1; no reliable D call. Germline CDR1 MDHEN, CDR2 SYDVKM. The CDR3 totals 15 residues. Trimming cost V 5 bases and J 1 base, with 14 bases left between them. CDR3 bases: TGTGCCAGCAGTCCACGAGTGAGCAGGAACACTGAAGCTTTCTTT. The encoded protein is CASSPRVSRNTEAFF.

The V and J genes are TRBV27 and TRBJ1-1, with D perhaps TRBD1 (6 bases). Per germline, CDR1 MNHEY and CDR2 SMNVEV (reference sequence). The ends were cut back, 5 bases at V and 1 base at J, with 14 bases in the middle. There are 15 residues in the CDR3. The CDR3 DNA follows: TGTGCCAGCAGTAGAACAGGGAACGGGAACACTGAAGCTTTCTTT. Translation: CASSRTGNGNTEAFF.

The V call is TRBV27, the J call TRBJ2-1; no firm D call. CDR1 and CDR2 (germline): MNHEY, SMNVEV (reference sequence). Trimming pared 4 bases from V and 3 bases from J, leaving 10 bases between. The CDR3 covers 14 residues. Written as DNA, the CDR3 is TGTGCCAGCAGTTCTCGTGCGTTCTACAATGAGCAGTTCTTC. Translated, it gives CASSSRAFYNEQFF.

The chain uses TRBV6-5 and TRBJ2-7, with D perhaps TRBD2 (6 bases). There are 15 residues in the CDR3. V shed 0 bases and J shed 2 bases, with 11 bases lying between them. Germline CDR1 reads MNHEY; CDR2 reads SVGAGI. CDR3 sequence (DNA): TGTGCCAGCAGTTACTCTCCGGGAGCTACCTACGAGCAGTACTTC. It specifies CASSYSPGATYEQYF.

The chain recombines TRBV28 with TRBJ2-7, with D maybe TRBD1 (6 bases). The germline V gene encodes CDR1 MDHEN and CDR2 SYDVKM. The CDR3 is 17 amino acids. With 6 bases removed from V and 3 bases from J, the gap between germline ends came to 24 bases. CDR3 in DNA: TGTGCCAGCAGATACACGCAACCCGGGACACGGCACTACGAGCAGTACTTC. Translation gives CASRYTQPGTRHYEQYF.

In its sample, this clone was seen once. V gene TRBV28 combines with J gene TRBJ2-7; D may be TRBD1 (5 bases). The V and J ends lost 3 bases and 2 bases respectively, with 11 bases between them. Per germline, CDR1 MDHEN and CDR2 SYDVKM. CDR3 length: 14 residues. CDR3 bases: TGTGCCAGCAGTTTTACGCAGGGCGCCTACGAGCAGTACTTC. Translating gives CASSFTQGAYEQYF.

The chain is built from TRBV28 and TRBJ2-1; D is possibly TRBD1 or TRBD2 (5 bases each). Germline values: CDR1 MDHEN, CDR2 SYDVKM. The CDR3 has 16 residues. The V and J ends lost 7 bases and 5 bases respectively, with 21 bases between them. This CDR3 is CASTSFRDGYNNEQFF. In nucleotides, the CDR3 is TGTGCCAGCACCTCATTCCGGGACGGGTATAACAATGAGCAGTTCTTC.

V is TRBV27 and J is TRBJ1-4; no firm D call. V lost 3 bases and J 8 bases, leaving 16 bases between the germline ends. Per the germline V gene, CDR1 is MNHEY and CDR2 is SMNVEV (reference sequence). This CDR3 comprises 15 residues. DNA of the CDR3: TGTGCCAGCAGTTTGGAGACGGGTCTCTTCGAAAAACTGTTTTTT. Translated: CASSLETGLFEKLFF.

This rearrangement joins TRBV9 to TRBJ2-1, with D perhaps TRBD1 (5 bases). Trimming removed 2 bases from V and 2 bases from J, with 8 bases in between. Germline V gene lookup returns CDR1 SGDLS and CDR2 YYNGEE. The CDR3 runs 14 residues. CDR3 sequence (DNA): TGTGCCAGCAGCGTGTTAGGGGCCTACAATGAGCAGTTCTTC. It yields the protein CASSVLGAYNEQFF.

This chain connects TRBV10-2 to TRBJ2-2; 8 positions match TRBD2. Trimming cost V 4 bases and J 1 base; bases outside gene matches: 2. The CDR3 has 15 amino acids. The germline V gene encodes CDR1 WSHSY and CDR2 SAAADI. In DNA form, the CDR3 reads TGCGCCAGCAGTGTTAGCGGGAAGAACACCGGGGAGCTGTTTTTT. Amino acids: CASSVSGKNTGELFF.

The rearrangement links TRBV27 to TRBJ1-1; TRBD1 is a possible D gene (5 bases). V was pared by 2 bases and J by 5 bases, with 12 bases between. The germline CDR1 and CDR2 sequences are MNHEY and SMNVEV (reference sequence). CDR3 length: 14 residues. The CDR3 region is CASSLGALITEAFF. CDR3 sequence (DNA): TGTGCCAGCAGTTTAGGGGCGTTGATAACTGAAGCTTTCTTT.

The gene calls are TRBV6-6 and TRBJ1-1; possibly TRBD1 for D (6 bases). Germline lookup yields CDR1 MNHNY and CDR2 SVGAGI (reference sequence). The CDR3 runs 12 residues. The V gene lost 8 bases and the J gene lost 3 bases, with 10 bases spanning the gap. This CDR3 reads CASEKGDTEAFF. CDR3 in DNA: TGTGCCAGCGAAAAGGGGGACACTGAAGCTTTCTTT.

Of note for this clone: The same CDR3 is also encoded by other DNA sequences in this sample. The chain links TRBV28 to TRBJ2-2; no definite D call. The CDR3 is 10 residues long. Per germline, CDR1 MDHEN and CDR2 SYDVKM. V lost 6 bases, J lost 7 bases, and 3 bases lay in between. CDR3 loop: CASSGGELFF. The CDR3 DNA follows: TGTGCCAGCAGCGGCGGGGAGCTGTTTTTT.

The chain has TRBV5-6 and TRBJ2-7, with TRBD1 matching 8 bases. In germline, CDR1 is SGHDT, CDR2 YYEEEE. The CDR3 is 16 amino acids. J was trimmed by 1 base and V by 0 bases; bases with no gene match: 6. CDR3 sequence: CASSLARDRLSYEQYF. The CDR3, as DNA: TGTGCCAGCAGCTTGGCCCGGGACAGGCTTTCCTACGAGCAGTACTTC.